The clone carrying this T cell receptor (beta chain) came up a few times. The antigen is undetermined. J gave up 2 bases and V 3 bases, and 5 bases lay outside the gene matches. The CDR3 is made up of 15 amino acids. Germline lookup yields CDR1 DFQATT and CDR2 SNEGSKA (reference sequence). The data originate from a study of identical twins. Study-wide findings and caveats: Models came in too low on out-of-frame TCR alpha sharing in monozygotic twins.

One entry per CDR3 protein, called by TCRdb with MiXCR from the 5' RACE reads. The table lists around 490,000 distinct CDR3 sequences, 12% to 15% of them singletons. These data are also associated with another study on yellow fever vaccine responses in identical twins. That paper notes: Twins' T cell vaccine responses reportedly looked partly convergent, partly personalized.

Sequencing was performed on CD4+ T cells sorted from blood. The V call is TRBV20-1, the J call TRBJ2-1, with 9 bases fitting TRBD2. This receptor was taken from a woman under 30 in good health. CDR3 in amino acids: CSASLAGGAYNEQFF. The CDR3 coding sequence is TGCAGTGCTAGTCTGGCGGGGGGGGCCTACAATGAGCAGTTCTTC.